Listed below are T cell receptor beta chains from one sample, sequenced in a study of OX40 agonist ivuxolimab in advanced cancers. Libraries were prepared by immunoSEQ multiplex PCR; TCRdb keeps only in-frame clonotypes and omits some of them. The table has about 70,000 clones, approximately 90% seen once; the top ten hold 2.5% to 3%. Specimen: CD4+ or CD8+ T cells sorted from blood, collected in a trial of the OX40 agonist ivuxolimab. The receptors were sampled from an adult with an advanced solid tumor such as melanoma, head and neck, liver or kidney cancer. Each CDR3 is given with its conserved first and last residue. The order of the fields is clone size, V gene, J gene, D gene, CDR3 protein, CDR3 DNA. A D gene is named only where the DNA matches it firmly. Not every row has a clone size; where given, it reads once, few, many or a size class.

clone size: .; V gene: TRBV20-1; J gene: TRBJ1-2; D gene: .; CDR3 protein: CSAAQGRGYTF; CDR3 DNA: TGCAGTGCTGCCCAGGGGCGTGGCTACACCTTC
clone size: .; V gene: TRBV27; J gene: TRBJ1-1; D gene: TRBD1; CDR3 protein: CASSPDRGFEAFF; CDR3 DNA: TGTGCCAGCAGTCCGGACAGGGGCTTTGAAGCTTTCTTT
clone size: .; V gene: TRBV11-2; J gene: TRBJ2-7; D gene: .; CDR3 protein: CASSLSSQATYEQYF; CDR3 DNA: TGTGCCAGCAGCTTAAGTTCCCAGGCCACCTACGAGCAGTACTTC
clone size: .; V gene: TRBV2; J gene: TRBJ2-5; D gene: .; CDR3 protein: CASSGLDQETQYF; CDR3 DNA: TGTGCCAGCAGCGGACTCGACCAAGAGACCCAGTACTTC
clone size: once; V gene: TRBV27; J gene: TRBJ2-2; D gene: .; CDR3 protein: CASSLTRGGTGELFF; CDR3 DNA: TGTGCCAGCAGTTTAACAAGGGGCGGAACCGGGGAGCTGTTTTTT
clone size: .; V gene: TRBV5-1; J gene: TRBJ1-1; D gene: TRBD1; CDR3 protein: CASSKDRPPNTEAFF; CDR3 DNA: TGCGCCAGCAGCAAGGACAGGCCTCCGAACACTGAAGCTTTCTTT
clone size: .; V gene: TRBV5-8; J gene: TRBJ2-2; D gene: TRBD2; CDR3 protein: CASSSWGGRSRTGELFF; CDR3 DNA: TGTGCCAGCAGCTCCTGGGGCGGGAGGTCGAGGACCGGGGAGCTGTTTTTT
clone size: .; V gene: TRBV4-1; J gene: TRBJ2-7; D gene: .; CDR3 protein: CASSQELAVMSYEQYF; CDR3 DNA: TGCGCCAGCAGCCAAGAACTGGCAGTGATGTCCTACGAGCAGTACTTC
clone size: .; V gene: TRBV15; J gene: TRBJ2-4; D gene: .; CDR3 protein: CATSRGLEAKNIQYF; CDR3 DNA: TGTGCCACCAGCAGAGGGCTGGAAGCCAAAAACATTCAGTACTTC
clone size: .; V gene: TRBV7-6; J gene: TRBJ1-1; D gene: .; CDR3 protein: CASSLILRGLNTEAFF; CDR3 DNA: TGTGCCAGCAGCTTAATCCTGAGAGGCCTCAACACTGAAGCTTTCTTT
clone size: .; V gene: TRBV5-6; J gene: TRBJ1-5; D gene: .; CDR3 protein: CASSISRMGGGNQPQHF; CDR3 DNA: TGTGCCAGCAGCATATCACGCATGGGGGGTGGCAATCAGCCCCAGCATTTT
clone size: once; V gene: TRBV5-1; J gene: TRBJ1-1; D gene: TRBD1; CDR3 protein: CASRPPGQGFYTEAFF; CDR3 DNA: TGCGCCAGCAGACCACCGGGACAGGGGTTTTACACTGAAGCTTTCTTT
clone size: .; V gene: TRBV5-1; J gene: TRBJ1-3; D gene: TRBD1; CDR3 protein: CASSLDGDRVNTIYF; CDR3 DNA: TGCGCCAGCAGCTTGGATGGGGACAGGGTAAACACCATATATTTT
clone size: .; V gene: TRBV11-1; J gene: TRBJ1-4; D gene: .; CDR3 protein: CASSSWTGNEKLFF; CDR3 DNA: TGTGCCAGCAGCTCCTGGACCGGTAATGAAAAACTGTTTTTT
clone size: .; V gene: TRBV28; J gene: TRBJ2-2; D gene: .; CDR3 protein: CASKGPRNTGELFF; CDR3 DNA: TGTGCCAGCAAGGGCCCAAGGAACACCGGGGAGCTGTTTTTT
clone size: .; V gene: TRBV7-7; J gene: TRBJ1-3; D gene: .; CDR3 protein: CASSLSGSGNTIYF; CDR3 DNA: TGTGCCAGCAGCTTAAGTGGATCTGGAAACACCATATATTTT
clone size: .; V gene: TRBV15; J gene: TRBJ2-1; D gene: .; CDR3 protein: CATSRDGVGAADEQFF; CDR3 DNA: TGTGCCACCAGCAGAGATGGGGTGGGAGCGGCTGATGAGCAGTTCTTC
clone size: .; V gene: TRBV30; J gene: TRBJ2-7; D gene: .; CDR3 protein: CAWTMGAGTEQYF; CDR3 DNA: TGTGCCTGGACGATGGGGGCAGGGACCGAGCAGTACTTC
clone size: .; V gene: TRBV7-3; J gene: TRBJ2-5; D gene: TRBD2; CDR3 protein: CASSSGLAGGETQYF; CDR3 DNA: TGTGCCAGCAGCTCCGGACTAGCGGGGGGAGAGACCCAGTACTTC
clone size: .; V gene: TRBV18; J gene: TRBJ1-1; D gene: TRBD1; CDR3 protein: CASSPQGARVSEAFF; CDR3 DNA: TGTGCCAGCTCGCCCCAGGGGGCGCGGGTATCTGAAGCTTTCTTT
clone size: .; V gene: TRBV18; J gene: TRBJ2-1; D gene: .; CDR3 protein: CASSPPSRDEQFF; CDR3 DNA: TGTGCCAGCTCACCACCGAGTAGGGATGAGCAGTTCTTC
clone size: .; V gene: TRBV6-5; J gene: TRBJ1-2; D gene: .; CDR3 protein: CASSYSQGLYGYTF; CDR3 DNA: TGTGCCAGCAGTTACTCGCAGGGCCTCTATGGCTACACCTTC
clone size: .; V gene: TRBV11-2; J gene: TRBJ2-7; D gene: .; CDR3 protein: CASSLDHGQFYEQYF; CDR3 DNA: TGTGCCAGCAGCTTAGACCACGGACAGTTTTACGAGCAGTACTTC
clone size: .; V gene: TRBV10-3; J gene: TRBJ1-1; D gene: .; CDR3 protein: CAISEWGGANTEAFF; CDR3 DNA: TGTGCCATCAGTGAGTGGGGGGGCGCGAACACTGAAGCTTTCTTT
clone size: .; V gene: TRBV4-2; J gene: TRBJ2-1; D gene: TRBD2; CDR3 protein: CASSQPLADNYNEQFF; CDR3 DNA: TGTGCCAGCAGCCAACCACTAGCGGACAACTACAATGAGCAGTTCTTC
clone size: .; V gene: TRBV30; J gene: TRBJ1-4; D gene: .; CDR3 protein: CAWSVAGTMLPLFF; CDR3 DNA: TGTGCCTGGAGTGTAGCCGGGACTATGTTGCCCCTGTTTTTT
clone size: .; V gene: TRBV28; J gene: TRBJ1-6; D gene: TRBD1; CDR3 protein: CASSFRDRDNSPLHF; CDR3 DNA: TGTGCCAGCAGTTTTAGGGACAGGGATAATTCACCCCTCCACTTT
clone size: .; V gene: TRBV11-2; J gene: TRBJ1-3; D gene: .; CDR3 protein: CASSRGDPEPGNTIYF; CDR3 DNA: TGTGCCAGCAGCCGAGGGGACCCTGAGCCTGGAAACACCATATATTTT
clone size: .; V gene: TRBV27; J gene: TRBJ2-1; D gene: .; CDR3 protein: CASSLRTIYNEQFF; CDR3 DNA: TGTGCCAGCAGTTTAAGGACTATTTACAATGAGCAGTTCTTC
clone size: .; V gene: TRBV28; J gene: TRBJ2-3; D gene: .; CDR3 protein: CASSFSTNTDTQYF; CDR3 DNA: TGTGCCAGCAGCTTCTCGACTAACACAGATACGCAGTATTTT
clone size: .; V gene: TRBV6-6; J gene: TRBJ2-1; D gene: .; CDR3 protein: CASSFTSPDEQFF; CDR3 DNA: TGTGCCAGCAGTTTTACCAGCCCGGATGAGCAGTTCTTC
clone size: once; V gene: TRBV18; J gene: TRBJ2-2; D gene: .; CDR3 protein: CASSPEGELFF; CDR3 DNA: TGTGCCAGCTCACCAGAGGGGGAGCTGTTTTTT
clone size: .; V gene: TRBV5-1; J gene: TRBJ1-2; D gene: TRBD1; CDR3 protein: CASSPAPGQQIRDTF; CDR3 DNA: TGCGCCAGCAGTCCCGCCCCGGGACAGCAAATTCGCGACACCTTC